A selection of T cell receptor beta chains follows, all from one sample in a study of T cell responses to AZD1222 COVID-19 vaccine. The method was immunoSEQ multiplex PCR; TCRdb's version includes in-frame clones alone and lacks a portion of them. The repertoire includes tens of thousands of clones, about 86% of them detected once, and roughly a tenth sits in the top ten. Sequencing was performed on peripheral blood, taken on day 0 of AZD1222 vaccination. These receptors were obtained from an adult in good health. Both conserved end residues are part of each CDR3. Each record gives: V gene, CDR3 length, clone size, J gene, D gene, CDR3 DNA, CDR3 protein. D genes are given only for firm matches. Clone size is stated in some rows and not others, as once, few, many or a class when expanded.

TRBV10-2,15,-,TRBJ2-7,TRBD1,TGCGCCAGCAGGCCAGGGACAGTCCGCTCCTACGAGCAGTACTTC,CASRPGTVRSYEQYF
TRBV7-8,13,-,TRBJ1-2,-,TGTGCCAGCAGCTTAGTAAGGGGGTCTGGCTACACCTTC,CASSLVRGSGYTF
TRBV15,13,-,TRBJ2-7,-,TGTGCCACCAGCAGAGTAGGTGACAGATGGCAGTACTTC,CATSRVGDRWQYF
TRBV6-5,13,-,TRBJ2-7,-,TGTGCCAGCAGTTACTCGGAAAGGGACGAGCAGTACTTC,CASSYSERDEQYF
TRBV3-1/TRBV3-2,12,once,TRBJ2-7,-,TGTGCCAGCAGCCAAGTCCGCGGAGAGCAGTACTTC,CASSQVRGEQYF
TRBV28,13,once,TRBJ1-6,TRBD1,TGTGCCAGCAGTTTCAGGGGGAATTCACCCCTCCACTTT,CASSFRGNSPLHF
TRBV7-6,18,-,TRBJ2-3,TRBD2,TGTGCCAGCAGCACCCAACCGGGACTAGCGGGTGACACAGATACGCAGTATTTT,CASSTQPGLAGDTDTQYF
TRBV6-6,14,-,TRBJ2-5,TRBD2,TGTGCCAGCAGGCCTAGCGGGGGAAAAGAGACCCAGTACTTC,CASRPSGGKETQYF
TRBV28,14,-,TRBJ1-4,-,TGTGCCAGCAGTACCGCCCGTCCTAATGAAAAACTGTTTTTT,CASSTARPNEKLFF
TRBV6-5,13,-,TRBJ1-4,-,TGTGCCAGCAGTCCAAGGGCTTGGGAAAAACTGTTTTTT,CASSPRAWEKLFF
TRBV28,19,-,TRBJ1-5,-,TGTGCCAGCAGGCTTCTTCCCTCGTTAGGACAGCCGGTATATCAGCCCCAGCATTTT,CASRLLPSLGQPVYQPQHF
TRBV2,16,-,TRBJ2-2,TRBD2,TGTGCCAGCAGTGATGCGGGGGTGGCGAACACCGGGGAGCTGTTTTTT,CASSDAGVANTGELFF
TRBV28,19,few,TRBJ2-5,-,TGTGCCAGCAGTTTATTCTCGTGGAGCGGGACAGTGGGAAAGGAGACCCAGTACTTC,CASSLFSWSGTVGKETQYF
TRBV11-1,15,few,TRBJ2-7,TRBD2,TGTGCCAGCAGTACTAGCGGGATGGGTTCCTACGAGCAGTACTTC,CASSTSGMGSYEQYF
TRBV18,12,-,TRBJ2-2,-,TGTGCCAGCTCACCAACATCCGGGGAGCTGTTTTTT,CASSPTSGELFF
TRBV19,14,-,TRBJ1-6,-,TGTGCCAGTAGGAAGTTGGGGGAGAATTCACCCCTCCACTTT,CASRKLGENSPLHF
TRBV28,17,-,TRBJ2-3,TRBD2,TGTGCCAGCAGTTTGGGACTAGCGGGAGTGGGAACAGATACGCAGTATTTT,CASSLGLAGVGTDTQYF
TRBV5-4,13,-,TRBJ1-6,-,TGTGCCAGCAGCTTGGAGGGAGGTTCACCCCTCCACTTT,CASSLEGGSPLHF
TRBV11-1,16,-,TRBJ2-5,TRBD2,TGTGCCAGCAGCCGCCGGACTAGCGTAGACCAAGAGACCCAGTACTTC,CASSRRTSVDQETQYF
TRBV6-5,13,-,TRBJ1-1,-,TGTGCCAGCAGTCGTACGGGGGGTACTGAAGCTTTCTTT,CASSRTGGTEAFF
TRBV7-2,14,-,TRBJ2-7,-,TGTGCCAGCAGCCCTATGGACGCTTCCTACGAGCAGTACTTC,CASSPMDASYEQYF